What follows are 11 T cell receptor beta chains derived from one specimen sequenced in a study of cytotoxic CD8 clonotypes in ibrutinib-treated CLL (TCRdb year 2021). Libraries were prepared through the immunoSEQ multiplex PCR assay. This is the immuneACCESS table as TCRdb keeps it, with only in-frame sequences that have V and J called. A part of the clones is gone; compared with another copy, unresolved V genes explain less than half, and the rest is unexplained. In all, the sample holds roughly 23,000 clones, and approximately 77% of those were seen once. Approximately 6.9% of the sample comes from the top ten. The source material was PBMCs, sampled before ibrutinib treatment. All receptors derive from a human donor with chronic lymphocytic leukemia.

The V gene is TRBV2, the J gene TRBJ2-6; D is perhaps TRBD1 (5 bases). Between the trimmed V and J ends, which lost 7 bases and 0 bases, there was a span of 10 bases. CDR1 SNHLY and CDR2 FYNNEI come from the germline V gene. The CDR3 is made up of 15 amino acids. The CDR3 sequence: CASKDDSSGANVLTF. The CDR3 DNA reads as TGTGCCAGCAAGGACGACAGCTCTGGGGCCAACGTCCTGACTTTC.

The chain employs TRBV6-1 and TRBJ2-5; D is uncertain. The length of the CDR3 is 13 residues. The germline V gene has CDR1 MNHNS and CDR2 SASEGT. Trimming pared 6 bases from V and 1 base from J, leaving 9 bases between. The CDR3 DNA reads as TGTGCCAGCAGCCCCTTCCCCCAAGAGACCCAGTACTTC. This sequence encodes CASSPFPQETQYF.

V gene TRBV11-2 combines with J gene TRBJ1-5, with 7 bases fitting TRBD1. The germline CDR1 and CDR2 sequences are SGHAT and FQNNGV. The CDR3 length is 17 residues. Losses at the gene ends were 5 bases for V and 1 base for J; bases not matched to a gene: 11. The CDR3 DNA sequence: TGTGCCAGCAGCCCACGGGCTCAGGGGGAGAGCAATCAGCCCCAGCATTTT. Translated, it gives CASSPRAQGESNQPQHF.

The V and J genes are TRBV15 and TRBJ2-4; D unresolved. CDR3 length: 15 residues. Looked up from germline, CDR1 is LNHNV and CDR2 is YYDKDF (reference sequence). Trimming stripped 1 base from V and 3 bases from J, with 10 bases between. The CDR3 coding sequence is TGTGCCACCAGCAGAGGGGATTTCGACAAAAACATTCAGTACTTC. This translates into CATSRGDFDKNIQYF.

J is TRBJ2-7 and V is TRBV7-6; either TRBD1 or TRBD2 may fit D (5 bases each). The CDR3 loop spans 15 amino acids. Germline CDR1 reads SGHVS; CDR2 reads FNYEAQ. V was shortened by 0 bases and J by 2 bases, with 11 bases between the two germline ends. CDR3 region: CASSLAGTRAYEQYF. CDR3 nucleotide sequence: TGTGCCAGCAGCTTAGCCGGGACCAGGGCCTACGAGCAGTACTTC.

This CDR3 reads CASSISRGSATNEKLFF. Here the CDR3 DNA reads TGTGCCAGTAGTATTTCTCGGGGGAGCGCAACTAATGAAAAACTGTTTTTT. V gene TRBV19 combines with J gene TRBJ1-4, with D tentatively TRBD1 (5 bases). Trimming pared 3 bases from V and 0 bases from J, leaving 14 bases between. The CDR3 is 17 residues long. Germline loops: CDR1 LNHDA, CDR2 SQIVND (reference sequence).

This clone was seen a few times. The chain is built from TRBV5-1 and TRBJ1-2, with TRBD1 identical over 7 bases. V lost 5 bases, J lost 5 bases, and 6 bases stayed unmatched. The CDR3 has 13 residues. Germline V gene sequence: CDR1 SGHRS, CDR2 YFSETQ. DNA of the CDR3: TGCGCCAGCAGGCCAACAGGGGTTTATGGCTACACCTTC. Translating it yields CASRPTGVYGYTF.

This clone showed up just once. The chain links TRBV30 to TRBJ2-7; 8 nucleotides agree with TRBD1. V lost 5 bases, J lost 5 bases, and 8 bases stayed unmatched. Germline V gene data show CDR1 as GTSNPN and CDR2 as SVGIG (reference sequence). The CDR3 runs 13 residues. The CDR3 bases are TGTGCCTGGTACCACAGGGGGAGAGACGAGCAGTACTTC. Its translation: CAWYHRGRDEQYF.

CDR3 nucleotide sequence: TGCGCCAGCAGCTACGGGCACCAAGAGACCCAGTACTTC. It is translated as CASSYGHQETQYF. The rearrangement links TRBV5-1 to TRBJ2-5; D gene ambiguous. V was shortened by 3 bases and J by 0 bases, with 6 bases between the two germline ends. This CDR3 has 13 amino acids. The germline CDR1 and CDR2 sequences are SGHRS and YFSETQ.

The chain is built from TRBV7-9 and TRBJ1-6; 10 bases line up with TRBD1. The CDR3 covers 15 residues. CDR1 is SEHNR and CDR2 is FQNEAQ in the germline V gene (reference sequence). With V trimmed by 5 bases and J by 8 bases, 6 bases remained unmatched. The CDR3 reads CASSRQDRGDSPLHF. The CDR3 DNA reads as TGTGCCAGCAGCCGACAGGACAGGGGGGATTCACCCCTCCACTTT.

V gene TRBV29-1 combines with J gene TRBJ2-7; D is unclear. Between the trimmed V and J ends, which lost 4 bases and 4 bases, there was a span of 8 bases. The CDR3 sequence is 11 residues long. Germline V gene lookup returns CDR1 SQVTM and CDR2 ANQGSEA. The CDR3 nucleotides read TGCAGCGTTGTGATCGGATACGAGCAGTACTTC. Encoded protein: CSVVIGYEQYF.